Listed here is a single T cell receptor beta chain. In this sample, this clone turned up a few times. Its antigen target is currently unknown. No base quality values were provided; no much bigger clone lies one nucleotide off. The germline ends are 4 bases apart after V is trimmed by 0 bases and J by 8 bases. Via the germline V gene (reference sequence), CDR1 is MNHNY and CDR2 SVGAGI. Measured from the cysteine to the phenylalanine, the CDR3 is 12 residues long. The entry retains the CDR3 DNA only, 36 bases that are in frame from base 1. Blood samples were collected up to 4 times in the first month after transplant and then at least monthly when available. This sample is part of a study of graft-versus-host responses after intestinal transplantation (dated by TCRdb to the early 2020s). Looking at the study overall: The transplants that recipients received were multivisceral, liver-intestinal, or isolated intestinal. The cohort enrolled 20 to 30 intestinal transplant recipients including one retransplant, and a few patients lacking pretransplant specimens were excluded. A peak of at least 4% donor T cells among recipient peripheral blood mononuclear cells was the definition used for donor T cell macrochimerism. All recipients received anti-thymocyte globulin induction followed by maintenance tacrolimus and steroids for around three years. Graft-versus-host and host-versus-graft alloreactive T cell clones were tracked in the graft, circulation and bone marrow after intestinal transplantation using bulk TCR-beta CDR3 sequencing. To identify alloreactive clones, pre-transplant mixed lymphocyte reaction products were sequenced and compared with unstimulated pre-transplant donor and recipient T cells. Rather than being sequenced by the commercial service, samples from a few later patients were sequenced in-house on an Illumina MiSeq and processed with MiXCR. General study outcomes and caveats: Patients with donor T cell macrochimerism had high GvH to HvG T cell clonal ratios in their allografts. The conclusions were limited by the relatively low number and heterogeneity of the intestinal transplant patients. Early after transplant, peak levels of circulating GvH clones were found to be associated with declines in HvG clones. GvH clones turned up in recipient bone marrow, with some appearing earlier in ileal mucosa or blood, a pattern consistent with an intestinal mucosal origin.

Libraries were prepared through the immunoSEQ multiplex PCR assay. Adaptive Biotechnologies carried out high-throughput TCR-beta CDR3 sequencing of genomic DNA for most patients. The original pipeline was this. TCR sequencing data for more than 15 patients were retrieved from Adaptive's ImmunoSEQ software; three other patients were processed with MiXCR and VDJtools. Because the origin of CDR3 nucleotide sequences shared between donor and recipient could not be assigned, those sequences were removed. At least 2-fold expansion over unstimulated cells and a minimum CFSE-low frequency of 0.002% (template counts) or 0.001% (read counts) were required for clones to be classified as alloreactive. Clones were considered mappable if detected in sequenced pre-transplant spleen, lymph node, or MLR CFSE-low populations of the donor or recipient. The cumulative frequency of alloreactive clones was calculated as a percentage of all sequences, weighted by copy number. The table comes from immuneACCESS by way of TCRdb, which keeps in-frame sequences with V and J called. Part of the clones is missing from these tables; in studies checked, under half for an unresolved V gene and the rest for unknown reasons. Clone size and V and J calls were adopted from that table, with D and trimming inferred from the DNA. The sample contains about 47,000 clones, about 93% of them found a single time. The ten largest clones capture 5.5% to 6% of the sample.

The chain links TRBV6-6 with TRBJ2-2; no confident D gene assignment can be made. This receptor was obtained from a human patient who received an intestinal transplant, so some T cells may come from the graft donor. The sample in question was PBMCs, obtained around 790 days after a first intestinal transplant, on the day of a second. The CDR3 loop reads CASSYSEGELFF. The nucleotides are TGTGCCAGCAGTTACTCGGAGGGGGAGCTGTTTTTT.